The next 23 T cell receptor beta chains were all read from a single sample in a study of blood T cell repertoires in COVID-19. Sequencing was performed with immunoSEQ multiplex PCR; in TCRdb, only in-frame clones are kept and a portion is missing. The sample records some 460,000 clones, roughly 87% being singletons. Sequencing was done on a sample of PBMCs or T cells enriched from blood (not recorded which). The source is a woman between 18 and 29 years old who had recovered from COVID-19.

V and J are TRBV30 and TRBJ1-4; TRBD1 aligns across 7 bases. The CDR3 covers 16 residues. The germline gives CDR1 GTSNPN, CDR2 SVGIG (reference sequence). Trimming took 1 base from V and 11 from J; bases not matched to a gene: 16. CDR3: CAWSAYRGGDPGKLFF. The CDR3 nucleotides read TGTGCCTGGAGTGCCTACAGGGGTGGGGACCCGGGGAAACTGTTTTTT. Filled out from reference TRBV30 and TRBJ1-4, the complete variable domain reads SQTIHQWPATLVQPVGSPLSLECTVEGTSNPNLYWYRQAAGRGLQLLFYSVGIGQISSEVPQNLSASRPQDRQFILSSKKLLLSDSGFYLCAWSAYRGGDPGKLFFGSGTQLSVL.

The chain links TRBV7-9 to TRBJ2-3; 7 bases are a match to TRBD2. Germline V gene lookup returns CDR1 SEHNR and CDR2 FQNEAQ (reference sequence). The CDR3 is 13 residues long. V trimming: 2 bases; J trimming: 6 bases; junction bases outside the gene matches: 2. The CDR3: CASSLTSDDTQYF. The CDR3 region has the DNA TGTGCCAGCAGCTTAACTAGCGACGATACGCAGTATTTT.

V gene TRBV28 combines with J gene TRBJ2-7; 9 nucleotides align to TRBD1. Germline values: CDR1 MDHEN, CDR2 SYDVKM. After removal of 6 bases from V and 7 bases from J, the junction contained 10 bases not matched to a gene. The CDR3 contains 14 residues. The CDR3 bases are TGTGCCAGCAGACCGGGACAGGGTTTAGGGGAGCAGTACTTC. Translation gives CASRPGQGLGEQYF.

This rearrangement joins TRBV5-1 to TRBJ1-2; no definite D call. The length of the CDR3 is 14 residues. V was cut by 0 bases and J by 6 bases, with 12 bases left in between. Germline CDR1 is SGHRS and CDR2 is YFSETQ. CDR3 coding DNA: TGCGCCAGCAGCTTGGAGTCGGGTACGGATGGCTACACCTTC. Residues: CASSLESGTDGYTF.

J is TRBJ1-2 and V is TRBV6-5; 7 bases are shared with TRBD1. Germline V gives CDR1 MNHEY, CDR2 SVGAGI. V shed 6 bases, J shed 4 bases, and the junction held 5 bases outside the gene matches. The CDR3 runs to 13 residues. This CDR3 is CASRPTGAYGYTF. Here the CDR3 DNA reads TGTGCCAGCAGGCCAACAGGGGCCTATGGCTACACCTTC.

This clone was detected once. The rearrangement uses TRBV21-1 and TRBJ1-1. TRBV21-1 is a pseudogene segment. The CDR3 consists of 14 residues. CDR3 amino acids: CASSKGGGSTEAFF. The CDR3 DNA is TGTGCCAGCAGCAAAGGAGGTGGGAGCACTGAAGCTTTCTTT.

Remarks on this clone: Other DNA sequences in the sample encode the same CDR3. The chain links TRBV29-1 to TRBJ1-5; 8 bases agree with TRBD1. The germline V gene has CDR1 SQVTM and CDR2 ANQGSEA. The CDR3 is made up of 12 amino acids. V trimming: 6 bases; J trimming: 4 bases; junction bases outside the gene matches: 2. This chain's CDR3 is CSVGQGNQPQHF. DNA for the CDR3: TGCAGCGTAGGACAGGGTAATCAGCCCCAGCATTTT.

A single count supports this clone. This sequence joins TRBV24-1 and TRBJ1-5; a possible D gene is TRBD1 (6 bases). The germline V gene has CDR1 KGHDR and CDR2 SFDVKD. The CDR3 covers 14 residues. The V end was cut by 5 bases, the J end by 3 bases, with 10 bases between. This CDR3 is CATSVDRSNQPQHF. In DNA form, the CDR3 reads TGTGCCACCAGTGTGGACAGATCCAATCAGCCCCAGCATTTT.

The rearrangement uses TRBV12-5 and TRBJ1-1; 9 bases agree with TRBD1. V shed 6 bases and J 4 bases; nucleotides not matched to a gene: 3. Per germline, CDR1 LGHNT and CDR2 FRNRAP. CDR3 size: 13 residues. The CDR3 DNA sequence: TGTGCTAGTGGCCTGACAGGGGGCACTGAAGCTTTCTTT. It encodes CASGLTGGTEAFF.

V and J are TRBV30 and TRBJ1-1, with 7 bases lining up with TRBD1. Germline lookup yields CDR1 GTSNPN and CDR2 SVGIG (reference sequence). The J segment lost 5 bases and the V segment lost 4 bases, leaving 13 bases of the junction unmatched. This CDR3 has 15 amino acids. CDR3 loop: CAWIHPYRGRTEAFF. CDR3 DNA: TGTGCCTGGATCCACCCTTACAGGGGAAGGACTGAAGCTTTCTTT.

Comment on this clone: Germline is not matched at one junction end, which may reflect a read error. CDR3 residues: CASSPGQTVTNSPLHF. The CDR3 nucleotides are TGTGCCAGCAGTCCTGGACAGACGGTGACCAATTCTCCCCTCCACTTT. The V and J genes are TRBV27 and TRBJ1-6; a possible D gene is TRBD1 (6 bases). From germline, CDR1 is MNHEY and CDR2 SMNVEV (reference sequence). The CDR3 has 16 residues.

The V and J genes are TRBV11-2 and TRBJ2-7; 7 positions match TRBD1. Germline-derived CDR1 and CDR2 are SGHAT and FQNNGV. CDR3 length: 13 amino acids. With 4 bases clipped from V and 1 base from J, the junction kept 1 base outside the gene matches. For the CDR3, the DNA is TGTGCCAGCAGCTCGGGACAGTCCTACGAGCAGTACTTC. It is translated as CASSSGQSYEQYF.

The DNA of the CDR3 is TGTGCCAGCAGCTACCGGGGGACAGGGTGGAGGTTCACTGAAGCTTTCTTT. Protein product: CASSYRGTGWRFTEAFF. The genes are TRBV5-6 and TRBJ1-1; 9 bases match TRBD1. Germline-derived CDR1 and CDR2 are SGHDT and YYEEEE. The junction had 13 bases not matched to a gene; V was cut back by 3 bases and J by 4 bases. CDR3 length: 17 amino acids.

The chain employs TRBV4-1 and TRBJ1-5; 8 positions match TRBD1. This CDR3 region has 18 residues. Per germline, CDR1 MGHRA and CDR2 YSYEKL. The junction had 14 bases not matched to a gene; V was cut back by 3 bases and J by 4 bases. This chain's CDR3 is CASSHLSGQGAINQPQHF. Written as DNA, the CDR3 is TGCGCCAGCAGCCATCTCTCGGGGCAGGGGGCGATTAATCAGCCCCAGCATTTT.

The rearrangement links TRBV7-8 to TRBJ1-5; a possible D gene is TRBD1 (5 bases). CDR1 is SGHVS and CDR2 is FQNEAQ in the germline V gene. CDR3 size: 17 residues. V was shortened by 2 bases and J by 2 bases, with 16 bases between the two germline ends. This chain's CDR3 is CASSLRSWGEGNQPQHF. In DNA form, the CDR3 reads TGTGCCAGCAGCTTAAGGTCTTGGGGGGAAGGCAATCAGCCCCAGCATTTT. Full variable domain (outside the CDR3, taken from reference TRBV7-8 and TRBJ1-5): GAGVSQSPRYKVAKRGQDVALRCDPISGHVSLFWYQQALGQGPEFLTYFQNEAQLDKSGLPSDRFFAERPEGSVSTLKIQRTQQEDSAVYLCASSLRSWGEGNQPQHFGDGTRLSIL.

This rearrangement joins TRBV19 to TRBJ2-2; 7 bases align to TRBD2. The length of the CDR3 is 16 residues. CDR1 and CDR2 (germline): LNHDA, SQIVND (reference sequence). V lost 1 base and J lost 5; bases outside the gene matches: 7. This chain's CDR3 is CASSIVHGGGTGELFF. CDR3 bases: TGTGCCAGTAGTATAGTTCATGGCGGGGGAACCGGGGAGCTGTTTTTT.

Comments on this clone: At the DNA level, this CDR3 is encoded by other sequences in the same sample as well. The chain employs TRBV5-1 and TRBJ1-1; 7 nucleotides match TRBD1. The junction had 2 bases not matched to a gene; V was cut back by 3 bases and J by 3 bases. The CDR3 consists of 13 residues. Per germline, CDR1 SGHRS and CDR2 YFSETQ. The CDR3 sequence: CASSYQGDTEAFF. DNA of the CDR3: TGCGCCAGCAGCTACCAGGGGGACACTGAAGCTTTCTTT.

The sample holds a few counts of this clone. The chain combines TRBV20-1 with TRBJ1-1, with TRBD1 matching 8 bases. J gave up 2 bases and V 3 bases, and 20 bases lay outside the gene matches. This CDR3 comprises 19 residues. Germline V gene data show CDR1 as DFQATT and CDR2 as SNEGSKA (reference sequence). The CDR3 protein is CSASLGDRGSDLYNTEAFF. The CDR3 coding sequence is TGCAGTGCTAGTCTTGGTGACAGGGGATCGGATTTGTACAACACTGAAGCTTTCTTT.

The rearrangement uses TRBV7-9 and TRBJ2-5; D is perhaps TRBD2 (7 bases). Per germline, CDR1 SEHNR and CDR2 FQNEAQ (reference sequence). This CDR3 region has 12 residues. Trimming cost V 8 bases and J 4 bases, with 11 bases left between them. The CDR3 DNA reads TGTGCCAGCGGGCGGGGGCGAGAGACCCAGTACTTC. Translated, it gives CASGRGRETQYF.

This sequence joins TRBV6-5 and TRBJ1-2; the D gene is possibly TRBD1 (6 bases). The germline V gene encodes CDR1 MNHEY and CDR2 SVGAGI. This CDR3 has 14 amino acids. V dropped 2 bases and J dropped 9 bases, with 16 bases sitting between them. CDR3 residues: CASSYDRLARSYTF. CDR3 bases: TGTGCCAGCAGTTACGACAGGCTGGCCCGGAGCTACACCTTC.

This clone was seen only once. The gene calls are TRBV27 and TRBJ1-2; no clear D gene. From germline, CDR1 is MNHEY and CDR2 SMNVEV (reference sequence). The CDR3 contains 14 residues. Trimming stripped 4 bases from V and 1 base from J, with 10 bases between. The DNA of the CDR3 is TGTGCCAGCAGTTCGGGCCGGGGTAACTATGGCTACACCTTC. Its translation is CASSSGRGNYGYTF.

CDR3 coding DNA: TGTGCCATCGAGGACAGGGGGCAGAATGAGCAGTTCTTC. This encodes CAIEDRGQNEQFF. This rearrangement joins TRBV10-3 to TRBJ2-1, with 11 bases lining up with TRBD1. With V trimmed by 8 bases and J by 7 bases, 4 bases remained unmatched. Germline values: CDR1 ENHRY, CDR2 SYGVKD. There are 13 residues in the CDR3.

The chain joins TRBV30 to TRBJ1-5, with D hard to call. This CDR3 contains 13 residues. CDR1 is GTSNPN, CDR2 SVGIG, per germline (reference sequence). Trimming cost V 0 bases and J 5 bases, with 8 bases left between them. The CDR3 sequence is CAWSVGDHQPQHF. The DNA of the CDR3 is TGTGCCTGGAGTGTCGGAGACCATCAGCCCCAGCATTTT.